Below are 8 T cell receptor beta chains sequenced from a single sample in a study of cytomegalovirus exposure and HLA in healthy donors. Primers included in the PCR were 60 Vbeta and 13 Jbeta primers. Generated by immunoSEQ multiplex PCR, the TCRdb table keeps only in-frame clones and is missing some. The sample shows under 200,000 clones, 55% to 65% of them seen only once. Sequencing was performed on PBMCs. The source is a middle-aged man in good health and CMV-seronegative.

The chain has TRBV10-3 and TRBJ2-7, with D possibly matching TRBD2 (5 bases). Between the trimmed V and J ends, which lost 4 bases and 2 bases, there was a span of 12 bases. Per the germline V gene, CDR1 is ENHRY and CDR2 is SYGVKD. The CDR3 is 14 amino acids. Here the CDR3 DNA reads TGTGCCATCAGTGGAGGCCTAGCAGCCTACGAGCAGTACTTC. Amino acid sequence: CAISGGLAAYEQYF.

The V call is TRBV27, the J call TRBJ1-2; possible D gene TRBD1, 6 bases. Germline V gene sequence: CDR1 MNHEY, CDR2 SMNVEV (reference sequence). With 0 bases removed from V and 3 bases from J, the gap between germline ends came to 14 bases. The CDR3 length is 16 residues. CDR3 region: CASSLSRNRAHYGYTF. The DNA for the CDR3 is TGTGCCAGCAGTTTATCCCGTAACAGGGCGCACTATGGCTACACCTTC.

This clone turned up a few times. V and J are TRBV27 and TRBJ2-3; 7 bases are shared with TRBD2. Germline V gene lookup returns CDR1 MNHEY and CDR2 SMNVEV (reference sequence). CDR3 size: 19 residues. Trimming removed 5 bases from V and 4 bases from J; junction bases left unmatched: 21. CDR3 sequence: CASSGGGLQHLNWADTQYF. The CDR3 DNA sequence: TGTGCCAGCAGTGGGGGGGGGTTACAGCACCTCAACTGGGCAGATACGCAGTATTTT.

The chain couples TRBV6-5 to TRBJ2-7, with a possible D match to TRBD1 (8 bases). CDR1 and CDR2 (germline): MNHEY, SVGAGI. CDR3 length: 16 residues. Trimming shortened V by 0 bases and J by 2 bases, and 14 bases separated the two germline ends. CDR3: CASSYSLTGGAYEQYF. The DNA for the CDR3 is TGTGCCAGCAGTTACTCTCTCACAGGGGGGGCCTACGAGCAGTACTTC.

This chain connects TRBV6-1 to TRBJ2-1, with D tentatively TRBD2 (5 bases). This CDR3 has 12 residues. The germline V gene encodes CDR1 MNHNS and CDR2 SASEGT. Trimming stripped 4 bases from V and 10 bases from J, with 11 bases between. The CDR3 spells CASSGRRREQFF. DNA of the CDR3: TGTGCCAGCAGTGGGAGGCGCAGGGAGCAGTTCTTC.

The gene calls are TRBV19 and TRBJ2-1, with TRBD2 matching over 8 bases. J gave up 3 bases and V 6 bases, and 10 bases lay outside the gene matches. Looked up from germline, CDR1 is LNHDA and CDR2 is SQIVND (reference sequence). The CDR3 runs 16 residues. The CDR3 loop reads CASSPIKRGFYNEQFF. CDR3 bases: TGTGCCAGTAGCCCTATAAAGCGGGGGTTCTACAATGAGCAGTTCTTC.

In its sample, this clone was seen a few times. V is TRBV7-9 and J is TRBJ1-2; 8 nucleotides align to TRBD1. CDR1 is SEHNR, CDR2 FQNEAQ, per germline (reference sequence). The ends lost 3 bases at V and 3 bases at J; junction bases unmatched: 6. The CDR3 is 15 amino acids. CDR3 sequence (DNA): TGTGCCAGCAGCTTGCGGACAGGGAAGGACTATGGCTACACCTTC. This translates into CASSLRTGKDYGYTF.

This clone was seen more than once but under ten times. The rearrangement joins TRBV18 to TRBJ2-4; D not resolved. Trimming pared 6 bases from V and 7 bases from J, leaving 16 bases between. CDR1 is KGHSH, CDR2 LQKENI, per germline. This CDR3 has 14 residues. CDR3 region: CASSPQPEPNIQYF. The CDR3 DNA is TGTGCCAGCTCCCCGCAGCCGGAGCCTAACATTCAGTACTTC.